This TCR beta chain was retrieved from a study of cytomegalovirus exposure and HLA in healthy donors. Study-wide points: When the data were analyzed later, several of the most significant clusters appeared to be linked to common viral pathogens.

A multiplex PCR was run with 60 Vbeta primers and 13 Jbeta primers. This table comes from immunoSEQ multiplex PCR, and its TCRdb copy is limited to in-frame clones, with some not included. The sample holds roughly 140,000 clones; about four fifths are singletons and the top ten take under 5%. The table lists this clone with a few counts. The antigen remains undetermined. Germline V lookup: CDR1 MNHNS, CDR2 SASEGT. V shed 1 base and J shed 7 bases, with 16 bases lying between them. There are 15 residues in the CDR3. The sample taken for sequencing was PBMCs. This sequence joins TRBV6-1 and TRBJ1-2; weak D call: TRBD1 (5 bases). The sequence came from a man aged 40-49 years in good health and CMV-seronegative. The CDR3 protein is CASSEVEGRGSGYTF. The CDR3 DNA reads TGTGCCAGCAGTGAAGTAGAGGGGAGGGGTTCTGGCTACACCTTC.